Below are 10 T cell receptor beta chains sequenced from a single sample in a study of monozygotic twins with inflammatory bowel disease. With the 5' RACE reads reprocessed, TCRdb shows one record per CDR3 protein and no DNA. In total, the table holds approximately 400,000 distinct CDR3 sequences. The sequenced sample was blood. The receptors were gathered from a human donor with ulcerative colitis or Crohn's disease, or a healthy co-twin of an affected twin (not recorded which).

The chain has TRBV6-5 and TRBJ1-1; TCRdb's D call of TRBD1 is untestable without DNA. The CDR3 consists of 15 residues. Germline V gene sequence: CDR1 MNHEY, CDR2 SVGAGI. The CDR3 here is CASSWTGGLNTEAFF.

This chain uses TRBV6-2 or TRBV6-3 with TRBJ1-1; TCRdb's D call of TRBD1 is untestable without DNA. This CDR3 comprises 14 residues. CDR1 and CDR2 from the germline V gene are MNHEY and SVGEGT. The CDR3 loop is CASTKLSGYQEAFF.

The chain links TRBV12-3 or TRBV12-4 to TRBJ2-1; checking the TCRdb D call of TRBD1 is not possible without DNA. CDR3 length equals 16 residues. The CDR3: CASNLISGQGDNEQFF.

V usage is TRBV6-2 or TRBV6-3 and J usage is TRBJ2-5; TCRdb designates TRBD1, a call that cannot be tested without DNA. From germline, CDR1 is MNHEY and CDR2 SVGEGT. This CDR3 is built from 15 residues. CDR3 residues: CASSYNRGLGGTQYF.

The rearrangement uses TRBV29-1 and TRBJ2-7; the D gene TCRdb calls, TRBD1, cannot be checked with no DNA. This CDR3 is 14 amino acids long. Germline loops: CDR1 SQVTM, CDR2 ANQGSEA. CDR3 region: CSVEDRSPGYEQYF.

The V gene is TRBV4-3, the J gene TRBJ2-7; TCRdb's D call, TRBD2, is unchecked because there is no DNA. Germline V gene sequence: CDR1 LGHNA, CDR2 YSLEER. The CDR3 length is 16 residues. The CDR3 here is CASSQNGLAGDYEQYF.

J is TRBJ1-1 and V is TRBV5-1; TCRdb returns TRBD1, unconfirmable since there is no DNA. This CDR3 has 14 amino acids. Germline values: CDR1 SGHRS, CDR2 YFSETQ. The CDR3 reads CASSEDRVMSKAFF.

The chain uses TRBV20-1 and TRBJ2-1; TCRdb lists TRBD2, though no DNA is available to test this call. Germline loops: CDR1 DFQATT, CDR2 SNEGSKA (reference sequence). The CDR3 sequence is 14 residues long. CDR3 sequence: CSARWSGGLNEQFF.

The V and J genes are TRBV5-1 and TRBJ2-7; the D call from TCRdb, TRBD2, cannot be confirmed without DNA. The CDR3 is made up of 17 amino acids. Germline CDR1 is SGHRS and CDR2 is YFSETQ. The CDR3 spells CASSAAAGTSGVGEQYF.

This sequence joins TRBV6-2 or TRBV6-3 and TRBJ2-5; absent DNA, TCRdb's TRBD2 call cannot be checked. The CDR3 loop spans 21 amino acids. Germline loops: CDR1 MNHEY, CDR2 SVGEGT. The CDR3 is CASSPGPLAGDQRNTQETQYF.